The present T cell receptor beta chain was sequenced within a study of blood T cell repertoires in COVID-19. Study background: Spain, Italy and the United States supplied samples that represented acute and convalescent COVID-19. PBMCs, B-cell-depleted T cells, or T cells provided the cDNA or gDNA that made up the material.

The CDR3 contains 12 residues. Germline V lookup: CDR1 MNHEY, CDR2 SVGAGI. Trimming took 6 bases from V and 9 from J; bases not matched to a gene: 2. One Seattle source followed patients from active infection through their disease course. This table comes from immunoSEQ multiplex PCR, and its TCRdb copy is limited to in-frame clones, with some not included. This table holds 200,000 to 300,000 clones, about 84% found once. This receptor was taken from a woman aged 80 or over with COVID-19, enrolled during active disease. Sequenced input: peripheral blood. The chain joins TRBV6-5 to TRBJ1-6; TRBD1 matches 7 bases. DNA for the CDR3: TGTGCCAGCAGCCAGGGGGGTTCACCCCTCCACTTT. This encodes CASSQGGSPLHF.